The clone carrying this TCR beta chain was counted only a few times. The entry originates in a study of type 1 regulatory T cells. Study-wide context: T-allo10 is a Tr1-enriched, alloantigen-specific CD4 T cell product made in vitro.

TCRdb passed the reads through MiXCR, listing each CDR3 protein once. The sample has about 97,000 distinct CDR3 sequences, around a third seen once. With 0 bases removed from V and 4 bases from J, the gap between germline ends came to 12 bases. This CDR3 region has 15 residues. Germline V gene lookup returns CDR1 MNHNS and CDR2 SASEGT. This chain uses TRBV6-1 with TRBJ1-1; possibly TRBD1 for D (5 bases). Sequenced: CD4+ T cells, either the whole sample or a sorted fraction (not recorded which). The source is a human donor in good health. CDR3 sequence reads: CASSEAGLGLTEAFF. The CDR3 coding sequence is TGTGCCAGCAGTGAAGCGGGCCTGGGACTCACTGAAGCTTTCTTT.